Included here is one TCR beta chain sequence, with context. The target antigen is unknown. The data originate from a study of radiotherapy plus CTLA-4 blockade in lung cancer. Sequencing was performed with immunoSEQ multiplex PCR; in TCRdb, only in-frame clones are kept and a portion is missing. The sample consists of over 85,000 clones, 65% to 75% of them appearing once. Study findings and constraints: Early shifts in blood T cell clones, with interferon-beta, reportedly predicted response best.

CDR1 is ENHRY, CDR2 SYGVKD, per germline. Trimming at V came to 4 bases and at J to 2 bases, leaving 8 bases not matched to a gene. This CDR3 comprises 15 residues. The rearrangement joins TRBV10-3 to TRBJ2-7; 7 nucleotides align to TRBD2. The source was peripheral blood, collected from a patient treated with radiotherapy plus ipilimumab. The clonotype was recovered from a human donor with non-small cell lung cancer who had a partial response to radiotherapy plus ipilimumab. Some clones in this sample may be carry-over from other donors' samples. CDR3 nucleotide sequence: TGTGCCATCAGTGGGTCGCAGCGGGAAGCCTACGAGCAGTACTTC. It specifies CAISGSQREAYEQYF.